These 12 T cell receptor beta chains were sequenced from one sample in a study of cytomegalovirus exposure and HLA in healthy donors. A multiplex PCR was run with 60 Vbeta primers and 13 Jbeta primers. Profiling relied on immunoSEQ multiplex PCR, and the TCRdb table lists in-frame clones only, not all of them. The sample includes 97,000 or so clones, 70% to 90% of them seen just once. The sequenced sample consisted of PBMCs. Receptor source: a man aged 35-49 years in good health and CMV-seronegative.

This clone came up a few times. V gene TRBV18 combines with J gene TRBJ2-7; D is possibly TRBD1 (5 bases). The CDR3 loop spans 12 amino acids. The germline gives CDR1 KGHSH, CDR2 LQKENI. Trimming left V 6 bases short and J 0 bases short, with 6 bases between. The CDR3 reads CASSQGSYEQYF. For the CDR3, the DNA is TGTGCCAGCTCCCAGGGCTCCTACGAGCAGTACTTC. The variable domain in full, with the rest retrieved from reference TRBV18 and TRBJ2-7, is NAGVMQNPRHLVRRRGQEARLRCSPMKGHSHVYWYRQLPEEGLKFMVYLQKENIIDESGMPKERFSAEFPKEGPSILRIQQVVRGDSAAYFCASSQGSYEQYFGPGTRLTVT.

This sequence joins TRBV19 and TRBJ2-7; possibly TRBD2 for D (5 bases). Trimming shortened V by 5 bases and J by 5 bases, and 7 bases separated the two germline ends. The CDR3 loop spans 11 amino acids. Germline V gene sequence: CDR1 LNHDA, CDR2 SQIVND (reference sequence). CDR3 DNA sequence: TGTGCCAGTAGTCTGGGAGACGAGCAGTACTTC. Its translation is CASSLGDEQYF.

The chain recombines TRBV7-2 with TRBJ1-3; perhaps TRBD1 as D (5 bases). In germline, CDR1 is SGHTA, CDR2 FQGNSA. The CDR3 has 14 amino acids. With 5 bases removed from V and 2 bases from J, the gap between germline ends came to 10 bases. The CDR3 here is CASSMGGAGNTIYF. The CDR3 DNA follows: TGTGCCAGCAGCATGGGGGGGGCTGGAAACACCATATATTTT.

The V and J genes are TRBV2 and TRBJ1-6, with 10 bases lining up with TRBD1. This CDR3 spans 12 amino acids. Trimming took 11 bases from V and 13 from J; bases not matched to a gene: 8. CDR1 SNHLY and CDR2 FYNNEI come from the germline V gene. This CDR3 reads CAGRDRGFPLHF. For the CDR3, the DNA is TGTGCCGGCCGGGACAGGGGCTTCCCCCTCCACTTT.

The gene calls are TRBV5-4 and TRBJ2-3, with D possibly matching TRBD2 (6 bases). Germline-derived CDR1 and CDR2 are SGHNT and YYREEE (reference sequence). The V gene lost 5 bases and the J gene lost 5 bases, with 15 bases spanning the gap. The CDR3 loop spans 14 amino acids. The DNA of the CDR3 is TGTGCCAGCAGAGAGGGACTTAGTGGAGATACGCAGTATTTT. Translation gives CASREGLSGDTQYF.

The V call is TRBV9, the J call TRBJ1-5, with D unclear. The CDR3 length is 11 residues. The germline gives CDR1 SGDLS, CDR2 YYNGEE. The CDR3 DNA reads as TGTGCAACTGGAGGGAATCAGCCCCAGCATTTT. It specifies CATGGNQPQHF.

The V gene is TRBV7-8, the J gene TRBJ1-2; 8 bases are a match to TRBD1. The germline gives CDR1 SGHVS, CDR2 FQNEAQ. CDR3 size: 12 residues. The junction had 4 bases not matched to a gene; V was cut back by 5 bases and J by 8 bases. The CDR3 loop is CASSGGDRGYTF. In nucleotides, the CDR3 is TGTGCCAGCAGCGGGGGGGACAGGGGCTACACCTTC. Drawing the rest from reference TRBV7-8 and TRBJ1-2, the complete variable domain is GAGVSQSPRYKVAKRGQDVALRCDPISGHVSLFWYQQALGQGPEFLTYFQNEAQLDKSGLPSDRFFAERPEGSVSTLKIQRTQQEDSAVYLCASSGGDRGYTFGSGTRLTVV.

Only a few counts were recorded for this clone. The chain has TRBV7-9 and TRBJ2-1; TRBD1 matches 7 bases. Per the germline V gene, CDR1 is SEHNR and CDR2 is FQNEAQ (reference sequence). The CDR3 extends over 16 amino acids. Trimming cost V 5 bases and J 7 bases; bases outside gene matches: 14. CDR3 protein: CASSPPDRVRGNEQFF. For the CDR3, the DNA is TGTGCCAGCAGCCCACCAGACAGGGTTAGAGGGAATGAGCAGTTCTTC. The full variable domain, rest sourced from reference TRBV7-9 and TRBJ2-1, is DTGVSQNPRHKITKRGQNVTFRCDPISEHNRLYWYRQTLGQGPEFLTYFQNEAQLEKSRLLSDRFSAERPKGSFSTLEIQRTEQGDSAMYLCASSPPDRVRGNEQFFGPGTRLTVL.

This chain connects TRBV5-5 to TRBJ2-1; 10 bases match TRBD2. Trimming took 4 bases from V and 5 from J; bases not matched to a gene: 6. The length of the CDR3 is 15 residues. Germline V gene lookup returns CDR1 SGHKS and CDR2 YYEKEE (reference sequence). CDR3 coding DNA: TGTGCCAGCAGCGGAAGCGGGGGGGCTAACAATGAGCAGTTCTTC. This codes for CASSGSGGANNEQFF.

This chain uses TRBV2 with TRBJ2-7; D is perhaps TRBD1 (6 bases). The germline V gene has CDR1 SNHLY and CDR2 FYNNEI. The length of the CDR3 is 12 residues. Deletions cut 10 bases from V and 3 bases from J, with 13 bases between. CDR3 protein: CAMGSGVYEQYF. CDR3 nucleotide sequence: TGTGCCATGGGATCAGGGGTCTACGAGCAGTACTTC.

This clone appeared a few times. This chain uses TRBV9 with TRBJ2-1; 9 positions match TRBD2. Germline loops: CDR1 SGDLS, CDR2 YYNGEE. CDR3 length: 15 residues. The V gene end was trimmed by 2 bases and the J gene end by 6 bases; junction bases not matched to a gene: 6. CDR3 residues: CASSVEGLAANEQFF. As DNA, the CDR3 is TGTGCCAGCAGCGTCGAGGGACTAGCCGCCAATGAGCAGTTCTTC.

The DNA of the CDR3 is TGTGCCAGCAGTCAGGGGGCCGGAGAGACCCAGTACTTC. Its protein is CASSQGAGETQYF. The rearrangement uses TRBV2 and TRBJ2-5; 8 bases map to TRBD1. Germline V gene data show CDR1 as SNHLY and CDR2 as FYNNEI. V lost 5 bases to trimming and J lost 4 bases; unmatched junction nucleotides: 3. CDR3 length equals 13 residues.